One and the same sample provided the 23 T cell receptor beta chains below, sequenced in a study of cytomegalovirus exposure and HLA in healthy donors. Assay: immunoSEQ multiplex PCR; the TCRdb copy retains only in-frame clones and omits some. This sample yields fewer than 200,000 clones, of which roughly nine tenths are seen a single time; approximately 2.6% belongs to the top ten. The sequenced material came from PBMCs. These receptors all stem from a man in his late teens or twenties in good health and CMV-seropositive.

This rearrangement joins TRBV4-1 to TRBJ2-7; D uncertain. There are 13 residues in the CDR3. Looked up from germline, CDR1 is MGHRA and CDR2 is YSYEKL. V was clipped by 2 bases and J by 0 bases, with 5 bases between them. CDR3: CASSQSRSYEQYF. CDR3 DNA sequence: TGCGCCAGCAGCCAATCGCGCTCCTACGAGCAGTACTTC.

The rearrangement joins TRBV18 to TRBJ2-5; a weak D match, TRBD2 (5 bases). Germline loops: CDR1 KGHSH, CDR2 LQKENI. The CDR3 is 16 residues long. Trimming took off 0 bases at V and 3 bases at J, with 14 bases between the two ends. The CDR3 loop reads CASSPPVLARKETQYF. The CDR3 DNA sequence: TGTGCCAGCTCACCACCGGTGCTAGCCAGGAAAGAGACCCAGTACTTC. Full variable domain (rest looked up from reference TRBV18 and TRBJ2-5): NAGVMQNPRHLVRRRGQEARLRCSPMKGHSHVYWYRQLPEEGLKFMVYLQKENIIDESGMPKERFSAEFPKEGPSILRIQQVVRGDSAAYFCASSPPVLARKETQYFGPGTRLLVL.

This chain uses TRBV19 with TRBJ1-1, with a possible D match to TRBD1 (5 bases). The CDR3 covers 17 residues. CDR1 and CDR2 (germline): LNHDA, SQIVND (reference sequence). V lost 3 bases, J lost 0 bases, and 17 bases lay in between. CDR3 sequence (DNA): TGTGCCAGTAGTATGGCTACAGGTCATAAGATGAACACTGAAGCTTTCTTT. Its protein product is CASSMATGHKMNTEAFF.

This sequence joins TRBV27 and TRBJ2-1; 9 bases map to TRBD2. This CDR3 region has 14 residues. The V segment lost 6 bases and the J segment 9 bases; nucleotides outside the gene matches: 9. The germline V gene has CDR1 MNHEY and CDR2 SMNVEV (reference sequence). Written as DNA, the CDR3 is TGTGCCAGCAGAGAGCGGGGGGCCCAGGGTGAGCAGTTCTTC. It codes for CASRERGAQGEQFF.

This sequence joins TRBV5-1 and TRBJ1-1, with no clear D. The CDR3 has 13 amino acids. The V end lost 4 bases, the J end lost 8 bases, and 15 bases lay between the germline ends. CDR1 SGHRS and CDR2 YFSETQ come from the germline V gene. The DNA for the CDR3 is TGCGCCAGCAGCACCGGGAACCAAGACGAAGCTTTCTTT. Residues: CASSTGNQDEAFF.

This chain links TRBV15 with TRBJ1-6, with 8 bases matching TRBD1. The CDR3 has 15 residues. Germline CDR1 is LNHNV and CDR2 is YYDKDF (reference sequence). The V and J ends lost 3 bases and 4 bases, in that order; junction bases with no gene match: 2. CDR3 DNA sequence: TGTGCCACCAGCAGTGGGACAGGATATAATTCACCCCTCCACTTT. Translation: CATSSGTGYNSPLHF.

V and J are TRBV4-3 and TRBJ2-5; D may be TRBD1 (5 bases). Germline V CDR1 and CDR2: LGHNA, YSLEER. V was trimmed by 2 bases and J by 1 base, leaving 11 bases between them. The CDR3 spans 15 residues. The CDR3 sequence is CASSQWWTRQETQYF. For the CDR3, the DNA is TGCGCCAGCAGCCAATGGTGGACACGCCAAGAGACCCAGTACTTC.

The chain employs TRBV5-6 and TRBJ1-5; TRBD1 is a possible D gene (5 bases). Trimming shortened V by 1 base and J by 5 bases, and 10 bases separated the two germline ends. Germline V gene data show CDR1 as SGHDT and CDR2 as YYEEEE. The CDR3 runs to 14 residues. Here the CDR3 DNA reads TGTGCCAGCAGCTTGTTCGGGGGGTATCAGCCCCAGCATTTT. Its translation: CASSLFGGYQPQHF.

The genes are TRBV5-1 and TRBJ1-5; 7 bases line up with TRBD1. Trimming at V came to 2 bases and at J to 5 bases, leaving 4 bases not matched to a gene. The CDR3 is 14 residues long. The germline V gene has CDR1 SGHRS and CDR2 YFSETQ. In nucleotides, the CDR3 is TGCGCCAGCAGCTTTGGGACAGAGGATCAGCCCCAGCATTTT. This gives the protein CASSFGTEDQPQHF.

The chain employs TRBV5-6 and TRBJ2-5, with D maybe TRBD2 (6 bases). The CDR3 totals 15 residues. V dropped 3 bases and J dropped 5 bases, with 17 bases sitting between them. In germline, CDR1 is SGHDT, CDR2 YYEEEE. The CDR3 bases are TGTGCCAGCAGCTCTGCTGGCGGGGCAGGGGAGACCCAGTACTTC. This encodes CASSSAGGAGETQYF. The whole variable domain, filled in from reference TRBV5-6 and TRBJ2-5, reads DAGVTQSPTHLIKTRGQQVTLRCSPKSGHDTVSWYQQALGQGPQFIFQYYEEEERQRGNFPDRFSGHQFPNYSSELNVNALLLGDSALYLCASSSAGGAGETQYFGPGTRLLVL.

This chain links TRBV28 with TRBJ2-6, with D possibly matching TRBD2 (6 bases). The V end lost 7 bases, the J end lost 0 bases, and 16 bases lay between the germline ends. The germline V gene has CDR1 MDHEN and CDR2 SYDVKM. The CDR3 length is 17 residues. For the CDR3, the DNA is TGTGCCAGCATTACGTTTCGGAGGGACTCTGGGGCCAACGTCCTGACTTTC. Residues: CASITFRRDSGANVLTF.

Details on this clone: The sample holds other DNA sequences that translate to the same CDR3. The V call is TRBV13, the J call TRBJ2-3, with 7 positions matching TRBD1. J lost 6 bases, V lost 4 bases, and 4 bases had no gene match. Looked up from germline, CDR1 is PRHDT and CDR2 is FYEKMQ (reference sequence). There are 13 residues in the CDR3. The CDR3 DNA reads as TGTGCCAGCAGCTCGACAGGGTCCGATACGCAGTATTTT. This encodes CASSSTGSDTQYF.

CDR3 bases: TGTGCCATCAGTGTAGGGGCGGATGAGCAGTTCTTC. It yields the protein CAISVGADEQFF. This chain links TRBV10-3 with TRBJ2-1; D possibly corresponds to TRBD1 (5 bases). Germline CDR1 ENHRY, CDR2 SYGVKD. The length of the CDR3 is 12 residues. V was cut by 4 bases and J by 8 bases, with 9 bases left in between.

V is TRBV4-3 and J is TRBJ1-5, with a possible D match to TRBD1 (5 bases). The germline V and J ends were trimmed by 0 bases and 6 bases, with 18 bases remaining between them. Germline CDR1 and CDR2: LGHNA and YSLEER. CDR3 length: 17 amino acids. CDR3 nucleotides: TGCGCCAGCAGCCAAGATTTGGCCCTAGGCAGGGCTCAGCCCCAGCATTTT. Amino acids: CASSQDLALGRAQPQHF.

The CDR3 region is CASSLSGGRGNEQFF. The CDR3 bases are TGTGCCAGCAGTTTATCGGGCGGGAGGGGGAATGAGCAGTTCTTC. The chain carries TRBV27 and TRBJ2-1, with 9 bases aligning to TRBD2. CDR1 is MNHEY and CDR2 is SMNVEV in the germline V gene (reference sequence). The CDR3 consists of 15 residues. The V gene end was trimmed by 0 bases and the J gene end by 7 bases; junction bases not matched to a gene: 4.

The CDR3 loop reads CASSLVTGRAYEQYF. The CDR3 DNA reads as TGTGCCAGCAGCTTAGTGACAGGAAGAGCCTACGAGCAGTACTTC. V and J are TRBV13 and TRBJ2-7; TRBD1 is a possible D gene (6 bases). Trimming stripped 1 base from V and 2 bases from J, with 12 bases between. Germline CDR1 PRHDT, CDR2 FYEKMQ (reference sequence). This CDR3 region has 15 residues. The variable domain in full, with the rest retrieved from reference TRBV13 and TRBJ2-7, is AAGVIQSPRHLIKEKRETATLKCYPIPRHDTVYWYQQGPGQDPQFLISFYEKMQSDKGSIPDRFSAQQFSDYHSELNMSSLELGDSALYFCASSLVTGRAYEQYFGPGTRLTVT.

This sequence joins TRBV12-5 and TRBJ2-3, with D possibly being TRBD1 (6 bases). The germline CDR1 and CDR2 sequences are LGHNT and FRNRAP. The V end lost 6 bases, the J end lost 0 bases, and 7 bases lay between the germline ends. The length of the CDR3 is 13 residues. The CDR3, as DNA: TGTGCTAGTGGGCAGGGGAGCACAGATACGCAGTATTTT. Protein: CASGQGSTDTQYF.

The J gene is TRBJ1-1, the V gene TRBV20-1; D unresolved. Trimming stripped 2 bases from V and 7 bases from J, with 5 bases between. Germline V CDR1 and CDR2: DFQATT, SNEGSKA (reference sequence). The CDR3 is 10 amino acids. Here the CDR3 DNA reads TGCAGTGCTAGACAACTTGAAGCTTTCTTT. Its translation is CSARQLEAFF.

V and J are TRBV5-1 and TRBJ2-3; 8 nucleotides agree with TRBD1. The CDR3 has 15 amino acids. Germline values: CDR1 SGHRS, CDR2 YFSETQ. After removal of 2 bases from V and 1 base from J, the junction contained 3 bases not matched to a gene. The CDR3 coding sequence is TGCGCCAGCAGCTTCGAGACAGGGGGCACAGATACGCAGTATTTT. Protein sequence: CASSFETGGTDTQYF. Full variable domain (outside the CDR3, taken from reference TRBV5-1 and TRBJ2-3): KAGVTQTPRYLIKTRGQQVTLSCSPISGHRSVSWYQQTPGQGLQFLFEYFSETQRNKGNFPGRFSGRQFSNSRSEMNVSTLELGDSALYLCASSFETGGTDTQYFGPGTRLTVL.

This chain uses TRBV6-5 with TRBJ1-2; D may be TRBD1 (5 bases). Trimming pared 6 bases from V and 4 bases from J, leaving 12 bases between. The germline V gene encodes CDR1 MNHEY and CDR2 SVGAGI. CDR3 size: 13 residues. Here the CDR3 DNA reads TGTGCCAGCAGGAAAGACGGGGGCTATGGCTACACCTTC. Translating gives CASRKDGGYGYTF.

The V gene is TRBV18, the J gene TRBJ1-2; D gene unclear. Germline V CDR1 and CDR2: KGHSH, LQKENI. Trimming cost V 3 bases and J 4 bases, with 15 bases left between them. There are 15 residues in the CDR3. CDR3 region: CASSPLRGSPYGYTF. Here the CDR3 DNA reads TGTGCCAGCTCACCCCTGAGAGGCAGCCCCTATGGCTACACCTTC.

V is TRBV4-3 and J is TRBJ2-2; 8 bases align to TRBD1. Per germline, CDR1 LGHNA and CDR2 YSLEER. The CDR3 length is 15 residues. The J segment lost 2 bases and the V segment lost 5 bases, leaving 4 bases of the junction unmatched. This CDR3 is CASSSGGVNTGELFF. Written as DNA, the CDR3 is TGCGCCAGCAGCTCAGGGGGCGTAAACACCGGGGAGCTGTTTTTT.

This clone has only a few counts. In DNA, the CDR3 is TGTGCCAGCAGCCCCCATGGCGGGGATACGCAGTATTTT. This translates into CASSPHGGDTQYF. V is TRBV7-3 and J is TRBJ2-3, with TRBD2 as a possible D gene (5 bases). The CDR3 is 13 residues long. The ends were cut back, 5 bases at V and 6 bases at J, with 12 bases in the middle. From germline, CDR1 is SGHTA and CDR2 FQGTGA.